This T cell receptor beta chain was documented in a study of shared clonotypes between healthy human individuals. Turning to the study itself: The donor pool was made up of a couple of women and a few men aged 18 to 49. Study-level findings and limits: Among non-shared clonotypes, generation probabilities were lower than among those shared by all four donors. With four donors compared, 4.5% to 6.5% of naive CD4 clonotypes were shared.

In the original analysis: ImmunoSEQ gave junction-only sequences without quality scores, so filtering differed. Sequenced by immunoSEQ multiplex PCR; TCRdb stores in-frame clones only, minus some. From that table come the V and J calls and clone size; the DNA was used to work out D and trimming. The data show about 2.4 million clones, more than 85% seen once. The CDR3 runs to 17 residues. Per the germline V gene, CDR1 is LNHDA and CDR2 is SQIVND (reference sequence). V shed 6 bases and J 0 bases; nucleotides not matched to a gene: 7. Remarks on this clone: Its antigen is not identified.

This chain uses TRBV19 with TRBJ2-5; 13 nucleotides match TRBD2. The source of this sequence is a man younger than 35 in good health. Some clones in this sample may be carry-over from other donors' samples. The source material was naive CD4+ T cells from PBMCs. Noted subset: CD45RA+ positively selected. The CDR3 DNA sequence: TGTGCCAGTAGAACATTAGGACTAGCGGGAGACCAAGAGACCCAGTACTTC. Encoded protein: CASRTLGLAGDQETQYF.